What follows are 22 T cell receptor beta chains derived from one specimen sequenced in a study of shared clonotypes between healthy human individuals. Data came from immunoSEQ multiplex PCR; TCRdb stores just in-frame clones and leaves some out. The sample carries 2,500,000 or so clones, 80% to 95% recorded once. The specimen sequenced was naive CD4+ T cells from PBMCs. Subset denoted: CD45RA+ positively selected. These receptor sequences come from a young man in good health. Some clones in this sample may be carry-over from other donors' samples.

Comments on this clone: The sample carries other DNA sequences with the same CDR3. The gene calls are TRBV28 and TRBJ2-7; D call uncertain. The germline V gene has CDR1 MDHEN and CDR2 SYDVKM. Trimming stripped 5 bases from V and 1 base from J, with 15 bases between. This CDR3 has 15 amino acids. CDR3 protein: CASSPPTRLSYEQYF. CDR3 bases: TGTGCCAGCAGTCCTCCTACCAGGTTATCCTACGAGCAGTACTTC.

The chain employs TRBV15 and TRBJ1-2; D is unresolved. V gave up 0 bases and J gave up 7 bases, with 21 bases separating them. This CDR3 is built from 17 residues. The germline CDR1 and CDR2 sequences are LNHNV and YYDKDF (reference sequence). The CDR3 DNA is TGTGCCACCAGCAGAGATCCCTCGGGGTCTAGAATTGGTGGCTACACCTTC. Its translation is CATSRDPSGSRIGGYTF.

For this clone: This sample also contains other DNA sequences that code for the same CDR3. This chain connects TRBV28 to TRBJ2-5, with TRBD1 matching over 7 bases. Losses at the gene ends were 5 bases for V and 5 bases for J; bases not matched to a gene: 5. The germline CDR1 and CDR2 sequences are MDHEN and SYDVKM. CDR3 length: 13 residues. DNA of the CDR3: TGTGCCAGCAGTCCGGGACAGACGGAGACCCAGTACTTC. Amino acid sequence: CASSPGQTETQYF.

This clone was found a few times. This same CDR3 is encoded by further DNA sequences in the sample. The J gene is TRBJ1-5, the V gene TRBV28; the D is unclear. The CDR3 runs 12 residues. Per the germline V gene, CDR1 is MDHEN and CDR2 is SYDVKM. V shed 2 bases and J shed 7 bases, with 6 bases lying between them. In DNA form, the CDR3 reads TGTGCCAGCAGTTTAGTGAGACAGCCCCAGCATTTT. Its translation is CASSLVRQPQHF. The full variable domain, its missing parts supplied by reference TRBV28 and TRBJ1-5, is DVKVTQSSRYLVKRTGEKVFLECVQDMDHENMFWYRQDPGLGLRLIYFSYDVKMKEKGDIPEGYSVSREKKERFSLILESASTNQTSMYLCASSLVRQPQHFGDGTRLSIL.

This clone was seen only once. The chain has TRBV7-9 and TRBJ1-2, with TRBD1 matching 11 bases. J gave up 6 bases and V 4 bases, and 4 bases lay outside the gene matches. The CDR3 runs 14 residues. Germline CDR1 is SEHNR and CDR2 is FQNEAQ (reference sequence). CDR3 region: CASSSSDRGHGYTF. CDR3 nucleotide sequence: TGTGCCAGCAGCTCATCGGACAGGGGGCATGGCTACACCTTC.

A remark on this clone: This sample also contains other DNA sequences that code for the same CDR3. The V gene is TRBV5-4, the J gene TRBJ2-1; D possibly corresponds to TRBD1 (5 bases). Trimming took off 0 bases at V and 10 bases at J, with 8 bases between the two ends. Germline assignment: CDR1 SGHNT and CDR2 YYREEE (reference sequence). The CDR3 covers 12 residues. The CDR3 sequence: CASSLDAGEQFF. The CDR3 DNA reads as TGTGCCAGCAGCTTGGACGCAGGGGAGCAGTTCTTC.

A note on this clone: In the same sample, other DNA sequences code for this CDR3. The V and J genes are TRBV7-3 and TRBJ2-2; D remains unclear. V lost 1 base, J lost 5 bases, and 5 bases lay in between. Germline values: CDR1 SGHTA, CDR2 FQGTGA. The CDR3 runs 13 residues. In nucleotides, the CDR3 is TGTGCCAGCAGCTTAAGACGGACCGGGGAGCTGTTTTTT. Translation: CASSLRRTGELFF.

The chain combines TRBV2 with TRBJ1-3; D is uncertain. The V end lost 2 bases, the J end lost 2 bases, and 10 bases lay between the germline ends. Germline lookup yields CDR1 SNHLY and CDR2 FYNNEI. This CDR3 has 15 amino acids. For the CDR3, the DNA is TGTGCCAGCAGTGAACAGGATTACGCTGGAAACACCATATATTTT. This sequence encodes CASSEQDYAGNTIYF.

The chain couples TRBV5-1 to TRBJ1-4, with D perhaps TRBD1 (5 bases). The CDR3 covers 16 residues. The V end was cut by 4 bases, the J end by 7 bases, with 20 bases between. Germline V gene data show CDR1 as SGHRS and CDR2 as YFSETQ. CDR3 in amino acids: CASSPDPVGGGEKLFF. Written as DNA, the CDR3 is TGCGCCAGCAGCCCTGACCCGGTCGGGGGAGGTGAAAAACTGTTTTTT. Full variable domain (rest looked up from reference TRBV5-1 and TRBJ1-4): KAGVTQTPRYLIKTRGQQVTLSCSPISGHRSVSWYQQTPGQGLQFLFEYFSETQRNKGNFPGRFSGRQFSNSRSEMNVSTLELGDSALYLCASSPDPVGGGEKLFFGSGTQLSVL.

Comments on this clone: Additional DNA sequences in this sample encode the identical CDR3. V gene TRBV7-2 combines with J gene TRBJ1-2; D uncertain. Trimming removed 1 base at V and 0 bases at J, with 3 bases between. Germline-derived CDR1 and CDR2 are SGHTA and FQGNSA. This CDR3 is 13 amino acids long. The CDR3 sequence is CASSLGPNYGYTF. The CDR3 DNA is TGTGCCAGCAGCTTAGGACCTAACTATGGCTACACCTTC.

The chain carries TRBV6-5 and TRBJ1-1; TRBD1 agrees at 7 bases. Unmatched junction bases numbered 7, after V lost 6 bases and J lost 6 bases. The CDR3 runs 13 residues. Germline lookup yields CDR1 MNHEY and CDR2 SVGAGI. CDR3 region: CASSFRDRSEAFF. The CDR3 coding sequence is TGTGCCAGCAGCTTTAGGGACAGATCTGAAGCTTTCTTT.

The rearrangement uses TRBV30 and TRBJ2-7; no definite D call. This CDR3 is built from 12 residues. V was trimmed by 2 bases and J by 7 bases, leaving 12 bases between them. The germline V gene encodes CDR1 GTSNPN and CDR2 SVGIG (reference sequence). Here the CDR3 reads CAWSQQAREQYF. CDR3 nucleotide sequence: TGTGCCTGGAGTCAACAAGCGAGGGAGCAGTACTTC.

CDR3 region: CASMRGEGAGELFF. The CDR3 nucleotides read TGTGCCAGCATGAGGGGGGAGGGGGCCGGGGAGCTGTTTTTT. The chain is built from TRBV6-1 and TRBJ2-2, with a possible D match to TRBD2 (7 bases). CDR3 length: 14 residues. CDR1 and CDR2 from the germline V gene are MNHNS and SASEGT. The V gene lost 7 bases and the J gene lost 6 bases, with 15 bases spanning the gap.

This clone was seen a few times. This chain connects TRBV18 to TRBJ2-2, with a tentative D call TRBD1 (7 bases). V gave up 3 bases and J gave up 4 bases, with 18 bases separating them. CDR3 length: 17 residues. Per germline, CDR1 KGHSH and CDR2 LQKENI. CDR3 nucleotide sequence: TGTGCCAGCTCACCGTCCGGCGGGACAGCTAGCACCGGGGAGCTGTTTTTT. Translating gives CASSPSGGTASTGELFF.

The sample holds a few counts of this clone. The chain recombines TRBV2 with TRBJ2-7; TRBD1 might be the D (5 bases). The germline V gene encodes CDR1 SNHLY and CDR2 FYNNEI. Trimming took off 8 bases at V and 6 bases at J, with 11 bases between the two ends. CDR3 size: 11 residues. The CDR3 loop is CASATGLEQYF. For the CDR3, the DNA is TGTGCCAGCGCCACAGGCCTCGAGCAGTACTTC. The full variable domain, in which reference TRBV2 and TRBJ2-7 provide the parts outside the CDR3, is EPEVTQTPSHQVTQMGQEVILRCVPISNHLYFYWYRQILGQKVEFLVSFYNNEISEKSEIFDDQFSVERPDGSNFTLKIRSTKLEDSAMYFCASATGLEQYFGPGTRLTVT.

The V and J genes are TRBV11-1 and TRBJ1-2, with a possible D match to TRBD1 (6 bases). With 5 bases removed from V and 2 bases from J, the gap between germline ends came to 9 bases. This CDR3 has 13 residues. CDR1 is SGHAT, CDR2 FQDESV, per germline (reference sequence). In DNA, the CDR3 is TGTGCCAGCAGCCAGGGGAACAACTATGGCTACACCTTC. This gives the protein CASSQGNNYGYTF.

The chain couples TRBV7-8 to TRBJ2-1, with TRBD1 identical over 9 bases. From germline, CDR1 is SGHVS and CDR2 FQNEAQ. Trimming took 5 bases from V and 2 from J; bases not matched to a gene: 22. The CDR3 spans 21 residues. The CDR3 region has the DNA TGTGCCAGCAGCCACGAAATAGGGACAGGGAACCCCTCTATACCCTACAATGAGCAGTTCTTC. Translated, it gives CASSHEIGTGNPSIPYNEQFF.

The chain couples TRBV18 to TRBJ2-7; maybe TRBD1 (6 bases). CDR1 is KGHSH, CDR2 LQKENI, per germline. The V gene lost 0 bases and the J gene lost 2 bases, with 14 bases spanning the gap. This CDR3 is 16 amino acids long. DNA for the CDR3: TGTGCCAGCTCACCACCCGCTGGCAGGGGAGCCTACGAGCAGTACTTC. Its translation: CASSPPAGRGAYEQYF.

The V gene is TRBV29-1, the J gene TRBJ2-3, with D possibly TRBD1 on 5 matching bases. V lost 7 bases and J lost 0, with 8 bases in between. Germline values: CDR1 SQVTM, CDR2 ANQGSEA. The CDR3 sequence is 12 residues long. CDR3 DNA: TGCAGCGCAAGGGGCAGCACAGATACGCAGTATTTT. Translated: CSARGSTDTQYF.

This clone was seen only once. The J gene is TRBJ2-3, the V gene TRBV5-1, with 8 positions matching TRBD2. Germline V gene sequence: CDR1 SGHRS, CDR2 YFSETQ. The CDR3 has 16 residues. After removal of 5 bases from V and 0 bases from J, the junction contained 8 bases not matched to a gene. The CDR3 protein is CASRPGLGTSTDTQYF. Here the CDR3 DNA reads TGCGCCAGCAGACCGGGACTAGGGACTAGCACAGATACGCAGTATTTT.

This sequence joins TRBV9 and TRBJ2-7; 8 bases map to TRBD1. With 4 bases clipped from V and 3 bases from J, the junction kept 9 bases outside the gene matches. There are 15 residues in the CDR3. Germline-derived CDR1 and CDR2 are SGDLS and YYNGEE. This chain's CDR3 is CASSPHRGTGYEQYF. The CDR3 DNA reads TGTGCCAGCAGCCCCCACAGGGGGACGGGCTACGAGCAGTACTTC.

This rearrangement joins TRBV28 to TRBJ1-4; 7 bases agree with TRBD1. This CDR3 comprises 15 residues. The trim removed 5 bases at V and 0 bases at J, leaving 3 bases unmatched. The germline V gene encodes CDR1 MDHEN and CDR2 SYDVKM. The CDR3 region is CASSVGGTTNEKLFF. The CDR3, as DNA: TGTGCCAGCAGTGTAGGGGGCACAACTAATGAAAAACTGTTTTTT.